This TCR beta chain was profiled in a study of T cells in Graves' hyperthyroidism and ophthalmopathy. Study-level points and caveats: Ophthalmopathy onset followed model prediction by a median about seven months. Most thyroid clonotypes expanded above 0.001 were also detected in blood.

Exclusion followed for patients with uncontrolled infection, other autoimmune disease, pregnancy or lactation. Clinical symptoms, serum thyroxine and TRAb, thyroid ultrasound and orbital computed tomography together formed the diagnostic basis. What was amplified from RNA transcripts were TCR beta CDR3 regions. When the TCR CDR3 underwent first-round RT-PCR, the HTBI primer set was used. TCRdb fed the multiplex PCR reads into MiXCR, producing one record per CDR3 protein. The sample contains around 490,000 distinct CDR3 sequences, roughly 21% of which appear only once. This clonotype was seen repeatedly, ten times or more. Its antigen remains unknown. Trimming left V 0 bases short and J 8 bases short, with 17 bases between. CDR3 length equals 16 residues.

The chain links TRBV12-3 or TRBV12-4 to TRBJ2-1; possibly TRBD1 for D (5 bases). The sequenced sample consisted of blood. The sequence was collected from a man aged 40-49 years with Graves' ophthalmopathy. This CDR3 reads CASSLAGQHGPDEQFF. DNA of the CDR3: TGTGCCAGCAGTTTAGCGGGGCAGCATGGACCCGATGAGCAGTTCTTC.